The next 6 T cell receptor beta chains were all read from a single sample in a study of identical twins. TCRdb reprocessed the 5' RACE reads with MiXCR, giving one entry per CDR3 protein. Altogether 200,000 to 300,000 distinct CDR3 sequences are present, 9.5% to 15% being singletons, with the ten largest covering roughly 4.2%. The sample also formed part of further work on yellow fever vaccine responses in identical twins.

Sequencing was carried out using memory (CD45RO+) T cells sorted from blood. The receptors come from a woman aged 18-29 years in good health.

This chain connects TRBV5-1 to TRBJ2-7; D ambiguous. Trimming removed 2 bases from V and 0 bases from J, with 9 bases in between. The CDR3 loop spans 14 amino acids. Germline V gives CDR1 SGHRS, CDR2 YFSETQ. CDR3 residues: CASSLTTLSYEQYF. The CDR3 coding sequence is TGCGCCAGCAGCTTAACAACCCTCTCCTACGAGCAGTACTTC.

The chain uses TRBV10-3 and TRBJ1-1; D may be TRBD1 (6 bases). The CDR3 has 14 amino acids. The V gene's germline CDR1 is ENHRY and CDR2 SYGVKD. V was clipped by 2 bases and J by 5 bases, with 12 bases between them. The CDR3 DNA reads TGTGCCATCAGTGAGCGGGGGGCGCAGACTGAAGCTTTCTTT. Its translation: CAISERGAQTEAFF.

There are a few counts of this clonotype. This rearrangement joins TRBV7-2 to TRBJ1-5; no definite D call. The germline V and J ends were trimmed by 5 bases and 6 bases, with 8 bases remaining between them. Germline V gene data show CDR1 as SGHTA and CDR2 as FQGNSA. CDR3 size: 12 residues. In nucleotides, the CDR3 is TGTGCCAGCAGCGACCCGCTTCAGCCCCAGCATTTT. Translating it yields CASSDPLQPQHF. The full variable domain, its missing parts supplied by reference TRBV7-2 and TRBJ1-5, is GAGVSQSPSNKVTEKGKDVELRCDPISGHTALYWYRQSLGQGLEFLIYFQGNSAPDKSGLPSDRFSAERTGGSVSTLTIQRTQQEDSAVYLCASSDPLQPQHFGDGTRLSIL.

This clonotype was recorded a few times. The V and J genes are TRBV4-2 and TRBJ2-1, with 9 bases lining up with TRBD2. The CDR3 consists of 16 residues. After removal of 0 bases from V and 3 bases from J, the junction contained 3 bases not matched to a gene. The germline gives CDR1 LGHNA, CDR2 YNFKEQ. The CDR3 nucleotides are TGTGCCAGCAGCCAAGAGGGGACTAGCAGCTACAATGAGCAGTTCTTC. Translation: CASSQEGTSSYNEQFF.

The chain uses TRBV6-5 and TRBJ2-3; D may be TRBD2 (5 bases). V lost 4 bases and J lost 4, with 12 bases in between. The CDR3 has 14 residues. The germline V gene has CDR1 MNHEY and CDR2 SVGAGI. CDR3 in amino acids: CASSSGEEADTQYF. The CDR3, as DNA: TGTGCCAGCAGTTCCGGGGAAGAAGCAGATACGCAGTATTTT.

The chain recombines TRBV11-1 with TRBJ1-1, with 7 bases matching TRBD1. Trimming cost V 5 bases and J 7 bases; bases outside gene matches: 4. The CDR3 spans 12 residues. Germline CDR1 is SGHAT and CDR2 is FQDESV (reference sequence). The chain's CDR3 is CASSPDRVEAFF. The CDR3 coding sequence is TGTGCCAGCAGCCCAGACAGGGTTGAAGCTTTCTTT.